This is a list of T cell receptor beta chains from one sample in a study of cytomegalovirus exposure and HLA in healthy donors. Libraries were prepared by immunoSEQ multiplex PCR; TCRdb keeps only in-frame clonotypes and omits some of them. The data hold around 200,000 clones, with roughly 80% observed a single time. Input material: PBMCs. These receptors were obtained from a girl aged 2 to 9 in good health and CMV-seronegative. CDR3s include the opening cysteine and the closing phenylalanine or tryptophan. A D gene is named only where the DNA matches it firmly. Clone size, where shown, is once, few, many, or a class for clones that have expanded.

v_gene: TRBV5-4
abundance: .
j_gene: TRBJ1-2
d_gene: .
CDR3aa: CASSKDRDTPYGYTF
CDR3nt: TGTGCCAGCAGTAAAGACCGGGACACACCCTATGGCTACACCTTC

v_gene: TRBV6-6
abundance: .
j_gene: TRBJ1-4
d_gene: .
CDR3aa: CASSSLDSKLFF
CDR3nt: TGTGCCAGCAGTTCTTTGGACAGTAAACTGTTTTTT

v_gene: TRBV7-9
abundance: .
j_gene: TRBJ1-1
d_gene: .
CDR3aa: CASSLEGNTEAFF
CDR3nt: TGTGCCAGCAGCTTGGAGGGGAACACTGAAGCTTTCTTT

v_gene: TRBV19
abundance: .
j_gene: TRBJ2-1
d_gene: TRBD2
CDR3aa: CASSILPGRPGNEQFF
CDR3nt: TGTGCCAGTAGTATTCTTCCCGGGAGGCCGGGGAATGAGCAGTTCTTC

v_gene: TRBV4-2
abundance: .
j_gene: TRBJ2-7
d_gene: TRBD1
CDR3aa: CASSQKTGDSTGQYF
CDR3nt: TGTGCCAGCAGCCAGAAGACAGGGGACTCTACCGGGCAGTACTTC

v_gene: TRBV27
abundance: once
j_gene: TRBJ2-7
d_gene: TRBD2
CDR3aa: CASSKGLAGAYEQYF
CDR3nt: TGTGCCAGCAGCAAAGGTCTAGCGGGGGCCTACGAGCAGTACTTC

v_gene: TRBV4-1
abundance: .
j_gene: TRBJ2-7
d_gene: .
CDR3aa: CASSQPRAGGGNEQYF
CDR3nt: TGCGCCAGCAGCCAACCTAGGGCAGGAGGTGGCAACGAGCAGTACTTC

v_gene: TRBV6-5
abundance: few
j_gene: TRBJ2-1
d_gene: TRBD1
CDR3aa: CASSKTGDTYNEQFF
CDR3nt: TGTGCCAGCAGTAAGACAGGGGACACCTACAATGAGCAGTTCTTC

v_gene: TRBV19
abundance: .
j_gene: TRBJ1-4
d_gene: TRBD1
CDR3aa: CASSSGQGVEKLFF
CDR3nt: TGTGCCAGTAGTTCTGGACAGGGAGTTGAAAAACTGTTTTTT

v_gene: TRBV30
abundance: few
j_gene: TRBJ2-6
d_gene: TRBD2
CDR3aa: CAGLLRAGAHSGANVLTF
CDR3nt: TGTGCCGGACTCCTTAGAGCGGGGGCCCACTCTGGGGCCAACGTCCTGACTTTC

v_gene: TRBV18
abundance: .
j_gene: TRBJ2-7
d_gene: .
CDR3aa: CASSPAGSYEQYF
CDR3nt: TGTGCCAGCTCACCAGCAGGGTCCTACGAGCAGTACTTC

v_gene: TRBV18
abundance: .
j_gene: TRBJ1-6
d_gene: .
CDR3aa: CASSHDTFSYNSPLHF
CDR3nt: TGTGCCAGCTCCCATGACACGTTCTCCTATAATTCACCCCTCCACTTT